The next 8 T cell receptor beta chains were all read from a single sample in a study of early T cells in non-severe SARS-CoV-2 infection. MiXCR was run by TCRdb on the 5' RACE reads, yielding one entry per CDR3 protein. The data contain 70,000 or so distinct CDR3 sequences, roughly a tenth of them seen just once; the ten biggest clones take up more than 7.5%. The sample was whole blood, taken at baseline. The receptor set was obtained from an adult who was a healthcare worker with PCR-confirmed SARS-CoV-2 infection or an uninfected control (not recorded which).

The rearrangement joins TRBV3-1 to TRBJ1-3; TRBD1 might be the D (6 bases). The V gene's germline CDR1 is LGHDT and CDR2 YNNKEL (reference sequence). There are 16 residues in the CDR3. The V gene lost 4 bases and the J gene lost 2 bases, with 15 bases spanning the gap. This CDR3 reads CASSPLQGSTGNTIYF. For the CDR3, the DNA is TGTGCCAGCAGCCCCCTTCAGGGGAGTACTGGAAACACCATATATTTT.

This clonotype has a handful of counts. The V and J genes are TRBV11-3 and TRBJ2-5, with 9 bases identical to TRBD2. CDR3 length equals 15 residues. Losses at the gene ends were 5 bases for V and 1 base for J; bases not matched to a gene: 5. Germline V gives CDR1 SGHNT, CDR2 YENEEA. In DNA, the CDR3 is TGTGCCAGCAGCAAATATAGCGGGGGCCAAGAGACCCAGTACTTC. It encodes CASSKYSGGQETQYF.

The sample holds a few counts of this clonotype. The V and J genes are TRBV19 and TRBJ2-3, with 8 bases that match TRBD2. Unmatched junction bases numbered 11, after V lost 6 bases and J lost 0 bases. This CDR3 spans 17 amino acids. In germline, CDR1 is LNHDA, CDR2 SQIVND (reference sequence). The CDR3 DNA is TGTGCCAGTAGACCAAGCGGGACTAGTCTTAGCACAGATACGCAGTATTTT. It translates to CASRPSGTSLSTDTQYF.

This clonotype turned up a few times. The V call is TRBV19, the J call TRBJ1-5; TRBD1 matches 7 bases. V lost 4 bases and J lost 6; bases outside the gene matches: 6. There are 14 residues in the CDR3. Germline V gene data show CDR1 as LNHDA and CDR2 as SQIVND (reference sequence). CDR3 in amino acids: CASSTSTGIQPQHF. In nucleotides, the CDR3 is TGTGCCAGTAGTACCTCGACAGGGATTCAGCCCCAGCATTTT. The full variable domain, its missing parts supplied by reference TRBV19 and TRBJ1-5, is DGGITQSPKYLFRKEGQNVTLSCEQNLNHDAMYWYRQDPGQGLRLIYYSQIVNDFQKGDIAEGYSVSREKKESFPLTVTSAQKNPTAFYLCASSTSTGIQPQHFGDGTRLSIL.

This clonotype was detected many times. The rearrangement links TRBV7-8 to TRBJ1-1; no clear D. The CDR3 contains 13 residues. Trimming took 3 bases from V and 1 from J, leaving 6 bases between them. Per germline, CDR1 SGHVS and CDR2 FQNEAQ. The CDR3 coding sequence is TGTGCCAGCAGCTTCGGAAGGAACACTGAAGCTTTCTTT. It translates to CASSFGRNTEAFF.

A word on this clonotype: One base away lies a much larger clone, so this may be a sequencing read error. The chain has TRBV14 and TRBJ1-1, with unresolved D. The CDR3 sequence is 14 residues long. Looked up from germline, CDR1 is SGHDN and CDR2 is FVKESK. The CDR3 DNA reads TGTGCCAGAAGCCGTACGACCTGGAACACTGAAGCTTTCTTT. As protein: CARSRTTWNTEAFF.

This clonotype has just one count. A read error may be the cause here, since a much bigger clone is one base away. The V and J genes are TRBV5-1 and TRBJ2-3; 7 bases are a match to TRBD2. The CDR3 is made up of 15 amino acids. Trimming took 7 bases from V and 2 from J; bases not matched to a gene: 10. Germline V gene sequence: CDR1 SGHRS, CDR2 YFSETQ. CDR3: CASRPTGGNTDTQYF. The CDR3 nucleotides read TGCGCCAGCCGCCCGACGGGAGGCAACACAGATACGCAGTATTTT.

This chain connects TRBV2 to TRBJ1-5; possibly TRBD1 for D (5 bases). V was shortened by 7 bases and J by 0 bases, with 13 bases between the two germline ends. The V gene's germline CDR1 is SNHLY and CDR2 FYNNEI. The CDR3 extends over 15 amino acids. CDR3 bases: TGTGCCAGCAAGCGGGACGGTGGTAGCAATCAGCCCCAGCATTTT. Protein sequence: CASKRDGGSNQPQHF.